This entry is about one T cell receptor (beta chain). These data originate in a study of blood T cell repertoires in COVID-19. Trimming cost V 2 bases and J 3 bases; bases outside gene matches: 2. The CDR3 is made up of 14 amino acids. Germline-derived CDR1 and CDR2 are SGHRS and YFSETQ. This table comes from immunoSEQ multiplex PCR, and its TCRdb copy is limited to in-frame clones, with some not included. The sample shows roughly 330,000 clones, 70% to 90% of them seen only once. Cohort allocation depended upon clinical history that participants reported. Resolution of symptoms, clearance, or two negative PCRs was present in recovered Cohort 3 donors.

Sequenced sample: PBMCs or T cells enriched from blood (not recorded which). The V gene is TRBV5-1, the J gene TRBJ2-5; 9 bases agree with TRBD1. The sequence derives from a woman between 25 and 40 years old who had recovered from COVID-19. The CDR3 region is CASSFTGGEETQYF. DNA for the CDR3: TGCGCCAGCAGCTTTACAGGGGGCGAAGAGACCCAGTACTTC.